The 25 T cell receptor beta chains below all came from one sample that was sequenced in a study of CD8+CD57+ T cells in acquired aplastic anemia (dated by TCRdb to between 2017 and 2018). TCRdb lists the instrument as Illumina HiSeq 2000. Genomic DNA served as template for TCR beta VDJ combination and CDR3 sequence profiling. TCRdb passed the public sequencing reads through fastp at Q25 and MiXCR, retaining productive beta sequences. Each entry is one CDR3 protein sequence, shown with its most common DNA and genes. This sample gives about 68,000 distinct CDR3 sequences in total; roughly 50% of them show up just once. Of the sample, about 8% falls within the top ten clones. The specimen was sorted CD4+, CD8+, or CD8+CD57+ T cells (not recorded which) from PBMCs. The receptors come from a human donor in good health, serving as a control.

The CDR3 protein is CASSLVSGNTGELFF. The CDR3 DNA follows: TGTGCCAGCAGCTTAGTTTCAGGGAACACCGGGGAGCTGTTTTTT. The rearrangement joins TRBV7-6 to TRBJ2-2; D gene unclear. V was clipped by 1 base and J by 1 base, with 7 bases between them. CDR1 is SGHVS, CDR2 FNYEAQ, per germline. This CDR3 is built from 15 residues. Together with reference TRBV7-6 and TRBJ2-2, the CDR3 gives the full variable domain: GAGVSQSPRYKVTKRGQDVALRCDPISGHVSLYWYRQALGQGPEFLTYFNYEAQQDKSGLPNDRFSAERPEGSISTLTIQRTEQRDSAMYRCASSLVSGNTGELFFGEGSRLTVL.

There are many counts of this clonotype. The chain carries TRBV5-1 and TRBJ1-1, with no clear D. The V and J ends lost 0 bases and 1 base respectively, with 10 bases between them. CDR3 length: 15 amino acids. Germline V gene sequence: CDR1 SGHRS, CDR2 YFSETQ. The DNA for the CDR3 is TGCGCCAGCAGCTTGGTATACAGAGAGAACACTGAAGCTTTCTTT. Its protein product is CASSLVYRENTEAFF.

This clonotype counts as medium-sized. The chain has TRBV10-1 and TRBJ2-3; a weak D match, TRBD2 (6 bases). This CDR3 contains 16 residues. With 4 bases removed from V and 5 bases from J, the gap between germline ends came to 19 bases. The germline gives CDR1 WNHNN, CDR2 SYGVQD (reference sequence). As DNA, the CDR3 is TGCGCCAGCAGTGGGAGGGACCTCGTAGGGGAAGATACGCAGTATTTT. Amino acid sequence: CASSGRDLVGEDTQYF.

CDR3 in amino acids: CASTEQGLVNTEAFF. In DNA form, the CDR3 reads TGTGCCAGTACCGAGCAGGGCCTCGTGAACACTGAAGCTTTCTTT. The chain couples TRBV19 to TRBJ1-1; maybe TRBD1 (5 bases). Trimming left V 7 bases short and J 0 bases short, with 15 bases between. This CDR3 is 15 amino acids long. The germline CDR1 and CDR2 sequences are LNHDA and SQIVND (reference sequence).

This clonotype was counted many times. The J gene is TRBJ2-7, the V gene TRBV27, with TRBD1 identical over 8 bases. The CDR3 is 16 residues long. The V and J ends lost 1 base and 0 bases, in that order; junction bases with no gene match: 5. The germline V gene encodes CDR1 MNHEY and CDR2 SMNVEV (reference sequence). The CDR3, as DNA: TGTGCCAGCAGTTTATACCCGACAGGGGCCTCCTACGAGCAGTACTTC. Its translation is CASSLYPTGASYEQYF.

In this sample, this clonotype turned up a few times. The genes are TRBV7-9 and TRBJ2-2; TRBD2 matches at 10 bases. CDR1 SEHNR and CDR2 FQNEAQ come from the germline V gene (reference sequence). The CDR3 is 15 residues long. The V gene end was trimmed by 1 base and the J gene end by 7 bases; junction bases not matched to a gene: 3. The CDR3, as DNA: TGTGCCAGCAGCTTAGTCCCTAGCGGGAGCGGGGAGCTGTTTTTT. This gives the protein CASSLVPSGSGELFF. Combining the CDR3 with reference TRBV7-9 and TRBJ2-2 gives the whole variable domain DTGVSQNPRHKITKRGQNVTFRCDPISEHNRLYWYRQTLGQGPEFLTYFQNEAQLEKSRLLSDRFSAERPKGSFSTLEIQRTEQGDSAMYLCASSLVPSGSGELFFGEGSRLTVL.

This clonotype was seen repeatedly, ten times or more. The J gene is TRBJ2-3, the V gene TRBV20-1, with 14 bases that match TRBD2. This CDR3 region has 15 residues. V lost 5 bases and J lost 5; bases outside the gene matches: 6. The V gene's germline CDR1 is DFQATT and CDR2 SNEGSKA (reference sequence). The CDR3 reads CSAGAGLAGGDTQYF. CDR3 sequence (DNA): TGCAGTGCTGGGGCCGGACTAGCGGGAGGAGATACGCAGTATTTT.

V and J are TRBV10-3 and TRBJ1-2; tentatively, D is TRBD1 (6 bases). The CDR3 is made up of 13 amino acids. Germline lookup yields CDR1 ENHRY and CDR2 SYGVKD. The CDR3 sequence: CVGSTGQFYGYTF. CDR3 sequence (DNA): TGTGTCGGATCGACCGGACAGTTCTATGGCTACACCTTC.

The chain links TRBV2 to TRBJ1-2; TRBD1 agrees at 10 bases. This CDR3 is 16 amino acids long. The trim removed 8 bases at V and 2 bases at J, leaving 11 bases unmatched. The germline gives CDR1 SNHLY, CDR2 FYNNEI. The CDR3 nucleotides are TGTGCCAGCTACGGGACAGGGGACGCCTCCAACTATGGCTACACCTTC. Protein: CASYGTGDASNYGYTF.

The genes are TRBV29-1 and TRBJ1-5, with D possibly matching TRBD1 (5 bases). CDR1 is SQVTM and CDR2 is ANQGSEA in the germline V gene. CDR3 length equals 13 residues. Deletions cut 6 bases from V and 2 bases from J, with 11 bases between. CDR3 sequence: CSVKGLGNQPQHF. The CDR3 DNA reads as TGCAGCGTCAAGGGACTGGGCAATCAGCCCCAGCATTTT.

The V and J genes are TRBV12-3 or TRBV12-4 and TRBJ2-7; perhaps TRBD2 as D (6 bases). The CDR3 runs to 14 residues. V lost 5 bases and J 6 bases, leaving 17 bases between the germline ends. CDR3 DNA: TGTGCCAGCAGTGTGGGGGGTCGAAGGGGCGAGCAGTACTTC. It specifies CASSVGGRRGEQYF.

This chain links TRBV7-2 with TRBJ2-7; the D is unclear. The germline V and J ends were trimmed by 2 bases and 2 bases, with 10 bases remaining between them. Germline V gene data show CDR1 as SGHTA and CDR2 as FQGNSA. The CDR3 has 14 amino acids. The CDR3 DNA reads TGTGCCAGCAGCTTAACGTCAGGTGCCTACGAGCAGTACTTC. Protein: CASSLTSGAYEQYF.

Comments on this clonotype: This could be a read error, since a much larger clone is one nucleotide away. The chain employs TRBV30 and TRBJ2-7, with D perhaps matching TRBD1 or TRBD2 (5 bases each). CDR1 is GTSNPN, CDR2 SVGIG, per germline (reference sequence). This CDR3 contains 15 residues. The CDR3: CAWGGEGLIEGERYF. The CDR3 region has the DNA TGTGCCTGGGGGGGAGAGGGTCTCATCGAGGGCGAGCGGTACTTC. Together with reference TRBV30 and TRBJ2-7, the CDR3 gives the full variable domain: SQTIHQWPATLVQPVGSPLSLECTVEGTSNPNLYWYRQAAGRGLQLLFYSVGIGQISSEVPQNLSASRPQDRQFILSSKKLLLSDSGFYLCAWGGEGLIEGERYFGPGTRLTVT.

This sequence joins TRBV6-1 and TRBJ1-2, with D maybe TRBD1 (5 bases). CDR3 size: 12 residues. V shed 5 bases and J shed 6 bases, with 10 bases lying between them. The germline V gene encodes CDR1 MNHNS and CDR2 SASEGT. As DNA, the CDR3 is TGTGCCAGCAGTCGGGGGGGAAATGGCTACACCTTC. Protein product: CASSRGGNGYTF.

Ten or more counts support this clonotype. V is TRBV12-3 or TRBV12-4 and J is TRBJ2-2; possibly TRBD1 for D (6 bases). Trimming removed 3 bases from V and 4 bases from J, with 15 bases in between. CDR3 length: 16 residues. CDR3 region: CASSFALGGRTGELFF. The CDR3 bases are TGTGCCAGCAGTTTCGCCCTAGGGGGTCGCACCGGGGAGCTGTTTTTT.

About this clonotype: This may be a read error: a much more frequent sequence differs by one nucleotide. J is TRBJ2-2 and V is TRBV7-9; no definite D call. The length of the CDR3 is 13 residues. Germline CDR1 is SEHNR and CDR2 is FQNEAQ (reference sequence). The V end was cut by 11 bases, the J end by 1 base, with 11 bases between. The DNA for the CDR3 is TGTGCCTGGAGTGGTGAGAACACCGGGGAGCTGTTTTTT. It translates to CAWSGENTGELFF.

The chain uses TRBV7-3 and TRBJ2-7, with 7 bases aligning to TRBD2. V was clipped by 0 bases and J by 4 bases; unmatched bases: 6. The CDR3 is 15 amino acids. Germline CDR1 reads SGHTA; CDR2 reads FQGTGA. The DNA for the CDR3 is TGTGCCAGCAGCTTAACTCCGAGCGGGATTTACGAGCAGTACTTC. It is translated as CASSLTPSGIYEQYF.

This clonotype was recorded once. The gene calls are TRBV10-3 and TRBJ2-1, with D possibly being TRBD2 (5 bases). CDR3 length: 12 residues. Per the germline V gene, CDR1 is ENHRY and CDR2 is SYGVKD. V lost 6 bases and J 7 bases, leaving 10 bases between the germline ends. CDR3 in amino acids: CAISPRGNEQFF. The CDR3 nucleotides read TGTGCCATCAGCCCACGGGGAAATGAGCAGTTCTTC.

This clonotype was detected a few times. This chain links TRBV2 with TRBJ2-3, with 11 nucleotides matching TRBD2. From germline, CDR1 is SNHLY and CDR2 FYNNEI. The length of the CDR3 is 15 residues. Trimming took 6 bases from V and 4 from J; bases not matched to a gene: 6. The CDR3 is CASREQGLAADTQYF. The CDR3 region has the DNA TGTGCCAGCAGGGAACAGGGACTAGCGGCAGATACGCAGTATTTT.

This clonotype was counted once. Compared with germline, one end of the junction differs, possibly owing to a read error. This chain joins TRBV10-3 and TRBJ1-6; D uncertain. There are 14 residues in the CDR3. Germline values: CDR1 ENHRY, CDR2 SYGVKD. The chain's CDR3 is CASSLEPGNLPLHF. CDR3 nucleotides: TGTGCCAGCAGTCTCGAGCCAGGAAATTTACCCCTCCACTTT.

The V call is TRBV15, the J call TRBJ2-2; 7 bases are shared with TRBD2. Losses at the gene ends were 4 bases for V and 3 bases for J; bases not matched to a gene: 8. Per germline, CDR1 LNHNV and CDR2 YYDKDF (reference sequence). The CDR3 length is 16 residues. The CDR3 loop is CATSNWGGDDTGELFF. The CDR3 nucleotides are TGTGCCACCAGCAATTGGGGAGGGGATGACACCGGGGAGCTGTTTTTT.

This clonotype was detected once. A junction end diverges from the germline sequence, so it may reflect a read error. The chain has TRBV12-3 or TRBV12-4 and TRBJ1-2, with D perhaps matching TRBD1 (6 bases). This CDR3 has 16 residues. The CDR3 coding sequence is TGTGCCAGCAGTTCGGCGGGTGCGCAGGGGAACTATGGCTACATCTTC. Translated: CASSSAGAQGNYGYIF.

This clonotype has a count of ten or more. The J gene is TRBJ2-2, the V gene TRBV5-1; no reliable D call. The V and J ends lost 2 bases and 6 bases respectively, with 5 bases between them. Germline V lookup: CDR1 SGHRS, CDR2 YFSETQ. This CDR3 spans 12 amino acids. Here the CDR3 reads CASSFRPGELFF. CDR3 bases: TGCGCCAGCAGCTTTCGGCCCGGGGAGCTGTTTTTT.

This clonotype was picked up many times. This rearrangement joins TRBV3-1 to TRBJ2-1; the match to TRBD1 covers 7 bases. The CDR3 covers 15 residues. Germline CDR1 is LGHDT and CDR2 is YNNKEL (reference sequence). V lost 1 base to trimming and J lost 0 bases; unmatched junction nucleotides: 0. The CDR3 DNA follows: TGTGCCAGCAGCCAAGGGGACAGCTCCTACAATGAGCAGTTCTTC. Residues: CASSQGDSSYNEQFF.

The chain links TRBV30 to TRBJ1-2; TRBD1 agrees at 8 bases. The CDR3 covers 15 residues. Germline lookup yields CDR1 GTSNPN and CDR2 SVGIG (reference sequence). With 2 bases clipped from V and 2 bases from J, the junction kept 7 bases outside the gene matches. CDR3 nucleotide sequence: TGTGCCTGGAGTCGAAGGACAGGGACGAACTATGGCTACACCTTC. Its translation is CAWSRRTGTNYGYTF.